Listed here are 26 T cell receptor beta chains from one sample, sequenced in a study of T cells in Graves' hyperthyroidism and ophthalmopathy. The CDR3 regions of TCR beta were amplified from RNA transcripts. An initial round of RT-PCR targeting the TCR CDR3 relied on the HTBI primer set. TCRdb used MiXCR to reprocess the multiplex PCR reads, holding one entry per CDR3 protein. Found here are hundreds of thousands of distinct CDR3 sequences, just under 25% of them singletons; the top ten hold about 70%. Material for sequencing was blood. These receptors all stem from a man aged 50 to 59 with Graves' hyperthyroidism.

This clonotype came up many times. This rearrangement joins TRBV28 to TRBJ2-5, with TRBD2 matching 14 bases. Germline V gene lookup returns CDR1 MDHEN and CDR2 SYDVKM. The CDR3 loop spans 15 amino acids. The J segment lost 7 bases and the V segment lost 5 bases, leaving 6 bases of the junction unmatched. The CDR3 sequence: CASSGLAGGLGTQYF. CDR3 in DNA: TGTGCCAGCAGTGGACTAGCGGGAGGTTTAGGGACCCAGTACTTC.

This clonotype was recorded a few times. CDR3 amino acids: CASSDPSFDLAGPTDTQYF. The CDR3, as DNA: TGTGCCAGCAGTGACCCTTCCTTCGACCTAGCGGGCCCCACAGATACGCAGTATTTT. The chain links TRBV6-4 to TRBJ2-3; 8 bases map to TRBD2. CDR1 and CDR2 from the germline V gene are MRHNA and SNTAGT. V lost 2 bases and J lost 2; bases outside the gene matches: 15. CDR3 size: 19 residues.

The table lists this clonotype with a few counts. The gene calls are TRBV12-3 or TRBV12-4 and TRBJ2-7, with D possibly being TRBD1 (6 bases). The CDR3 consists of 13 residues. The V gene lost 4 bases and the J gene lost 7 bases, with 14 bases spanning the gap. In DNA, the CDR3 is TGTGCCAGCAGTTCACAGGGTAAAGGTGAGCAGTACTTC. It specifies CASSSQGKGEQYF.

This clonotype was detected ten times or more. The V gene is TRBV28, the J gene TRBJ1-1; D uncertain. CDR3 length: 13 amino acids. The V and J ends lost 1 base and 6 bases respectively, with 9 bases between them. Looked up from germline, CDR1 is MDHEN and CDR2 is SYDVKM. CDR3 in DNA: TGTGCCAGCAGTTTATCGGGGAGGCCTGAAGCTTTCTTT. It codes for CASSLSGRPEAFF.

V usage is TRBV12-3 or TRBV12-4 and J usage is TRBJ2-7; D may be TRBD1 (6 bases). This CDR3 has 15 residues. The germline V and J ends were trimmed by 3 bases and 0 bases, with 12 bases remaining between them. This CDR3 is CASSLRGQSSYEQYF. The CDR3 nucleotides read TGTGCCAGCAGTTTGAGAGGACAGAGCTCCTACGAGCAGTACTTC.

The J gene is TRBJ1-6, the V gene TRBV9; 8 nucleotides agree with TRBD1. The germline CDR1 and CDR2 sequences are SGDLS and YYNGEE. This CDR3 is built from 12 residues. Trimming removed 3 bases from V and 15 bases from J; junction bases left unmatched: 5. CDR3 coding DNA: TGTGCCAGCAGCGCAGGGGGCAAGATCCTCCACTTT. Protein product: CASSAGGKILHF.

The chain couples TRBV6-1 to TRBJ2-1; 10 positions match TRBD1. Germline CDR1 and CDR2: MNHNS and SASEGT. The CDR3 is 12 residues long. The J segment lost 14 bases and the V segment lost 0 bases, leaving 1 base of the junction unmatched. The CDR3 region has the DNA TGTGCCAGCAGTGAAGCGGGGACAGGGGAGTTCTTC. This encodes CASSEAGTGEFF.

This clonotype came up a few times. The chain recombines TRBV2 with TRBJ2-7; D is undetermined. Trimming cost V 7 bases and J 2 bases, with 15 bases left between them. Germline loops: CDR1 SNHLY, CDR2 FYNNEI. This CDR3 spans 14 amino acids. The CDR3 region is CASNLETSPYEQYF. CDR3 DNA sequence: TGTGCCAGCAATTTAGAGACGAGTCCCTACGAGCAGTACTTC.

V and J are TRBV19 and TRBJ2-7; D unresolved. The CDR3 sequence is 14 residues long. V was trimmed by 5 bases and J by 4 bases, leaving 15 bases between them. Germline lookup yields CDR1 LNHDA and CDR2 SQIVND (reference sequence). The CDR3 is CASSLSGWRYEQYF. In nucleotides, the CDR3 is TGTGCCAGTAGTCTCTCGGGCTGGCGGTACGAGCAGTACTTC. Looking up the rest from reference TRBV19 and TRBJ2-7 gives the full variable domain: DGGITQSPKYLFRKEGQNVTLSCEQNLNHDAMYWYRQDPGQGLRLIYYSQIVNDFQKGDIAEGYSVSREKKESFPLTVTSAQKNPTAFYLCASSLSGWRYEQYFGPGTRLTVT.

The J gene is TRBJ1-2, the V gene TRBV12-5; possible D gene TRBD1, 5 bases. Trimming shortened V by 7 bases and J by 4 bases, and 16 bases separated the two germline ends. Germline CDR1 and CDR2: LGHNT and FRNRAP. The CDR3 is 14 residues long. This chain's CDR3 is CASDYQGRGYGYTF. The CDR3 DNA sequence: TGTGCTAGTGACTATCAGGGAAGGGGCTATGGCTACACCTTC.

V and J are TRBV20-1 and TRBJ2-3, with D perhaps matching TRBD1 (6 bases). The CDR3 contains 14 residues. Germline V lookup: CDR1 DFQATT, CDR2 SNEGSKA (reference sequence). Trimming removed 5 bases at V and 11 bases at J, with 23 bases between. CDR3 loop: CSAYRAQGPSGQYF. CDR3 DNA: TGCAGTGCTTATCGGGCCCAGGGGCCTTCGGGGCAGTATTTT.

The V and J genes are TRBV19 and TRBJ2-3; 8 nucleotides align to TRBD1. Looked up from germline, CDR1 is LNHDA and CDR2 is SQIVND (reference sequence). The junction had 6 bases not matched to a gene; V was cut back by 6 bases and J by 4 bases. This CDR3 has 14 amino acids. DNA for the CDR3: TGTGCCAGTAGGCAACAGGGGGGCGCAGATACGCAGTATTTT. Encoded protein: CASRQQGGADTQYF.

The DNA for the CDR3 is TGTGCCACCAGCAGAGATCGGGGCCACACAGATACGCAGTATTTT. Its translation: CATSRDRGHTDTQYF. This chain uses TRBV15 with TRBJ2-3; D may match TRBD1 or TRBD2 (5 bases each). The CDR3 is 15 residues long. Trimming left V 0 bases short and J 2 bases short, with 9 bases between. CDR1 and CDR2 (germline): LNHNV, YYDKDF (reference sequence). The variable domain in full, with the rest retrieved from reference TRBV15 and TRBJ2-3, is DAMVIQNPRYQVTQFGKPVTLSCSQTLNHNVMYWYQQKSSQAPKLLFHYYDKDFNNEADTPDNFQSRRPNTSFCFLDIRSPGLGDTAMYLCATSRDRGHTDTQYFGPGTRLTVL.

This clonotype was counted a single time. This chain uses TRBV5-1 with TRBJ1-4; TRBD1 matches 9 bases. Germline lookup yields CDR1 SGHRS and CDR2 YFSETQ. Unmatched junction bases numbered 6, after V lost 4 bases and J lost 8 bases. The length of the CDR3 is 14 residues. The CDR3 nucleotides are TGCGCCAGCAGCGTACAGGGGGCGCAGGAAAAACTGTTTTTT. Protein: CASSVQGAQEKLFF.

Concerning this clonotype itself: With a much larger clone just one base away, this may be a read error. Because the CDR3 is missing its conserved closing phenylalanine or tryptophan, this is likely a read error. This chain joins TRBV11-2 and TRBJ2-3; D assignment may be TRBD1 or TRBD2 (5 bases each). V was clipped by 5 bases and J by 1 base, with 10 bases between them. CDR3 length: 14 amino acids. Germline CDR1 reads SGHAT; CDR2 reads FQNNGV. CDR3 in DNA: TGTGCCAGCAGCGCCCGGGGCGGCACAGATACGCAGTATGTT. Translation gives CASSARGGTDTQYV.

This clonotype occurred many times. CDR3 nucleotide sequence: TGTGCCAGCAGTTTAATCACTTCACTAGCGGGAGGGGGGCAGTTCTTC. It yields the protein CASSLITSLAGGGQFF. The rearrangement joins TRBV28 to TRBJ2-1; 13 positions match TRBD2. The CDR3 has 16 residues. Losses at the gene ends were 2 bases for V and 12 bases for J; bases not matched to a gene: 10. Per the germline V gene, CDR1 is MDHEN and CDR2 is SYDVKM.

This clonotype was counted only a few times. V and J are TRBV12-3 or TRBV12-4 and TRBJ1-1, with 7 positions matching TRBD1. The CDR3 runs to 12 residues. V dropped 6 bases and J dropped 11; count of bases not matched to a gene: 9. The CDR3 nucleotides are TGTGCCAGCAGATCTCAGGGGGTTGGGGCTTTCTTT. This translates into CASRSQGVGAFF.

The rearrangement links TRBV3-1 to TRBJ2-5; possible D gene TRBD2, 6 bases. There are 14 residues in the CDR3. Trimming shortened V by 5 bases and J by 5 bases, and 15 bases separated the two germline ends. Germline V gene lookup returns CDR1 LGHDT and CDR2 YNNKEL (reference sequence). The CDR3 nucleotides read TGTGCCAGCAGCTCGGGAGTGGGCCGGGAGACCCAGTACTTC. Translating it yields CASSSGVGRETQYF.

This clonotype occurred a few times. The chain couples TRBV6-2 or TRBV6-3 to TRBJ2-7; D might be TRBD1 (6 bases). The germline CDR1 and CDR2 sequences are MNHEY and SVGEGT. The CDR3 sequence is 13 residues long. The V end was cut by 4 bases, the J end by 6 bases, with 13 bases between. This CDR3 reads CASSSEQGSEQYF. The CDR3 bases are TGTGCCAGCAGTTCAGAACAGGGAAGCGAGCAGTACTTC.

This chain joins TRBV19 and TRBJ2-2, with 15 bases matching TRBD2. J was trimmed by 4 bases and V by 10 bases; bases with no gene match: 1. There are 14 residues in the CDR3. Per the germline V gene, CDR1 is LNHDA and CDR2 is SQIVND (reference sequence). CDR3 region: CATGLAGGTGELFF. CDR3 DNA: TGTGCCACGGGACTAGCGGGGGGCACCGGGGAGCTGTTTTTT.

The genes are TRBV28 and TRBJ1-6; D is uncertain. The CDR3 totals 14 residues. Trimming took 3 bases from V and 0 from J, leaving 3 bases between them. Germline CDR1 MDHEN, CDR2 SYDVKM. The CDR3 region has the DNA TGTGCCAGCAGTTTGTACTCCTATAATTCACCCCTCCACTTT. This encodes CASSLYSYNSPLHF.

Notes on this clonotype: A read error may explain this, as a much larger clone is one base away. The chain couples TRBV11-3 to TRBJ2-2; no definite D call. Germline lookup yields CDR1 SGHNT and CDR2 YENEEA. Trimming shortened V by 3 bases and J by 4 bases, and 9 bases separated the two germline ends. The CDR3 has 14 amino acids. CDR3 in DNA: TGTGCCAGCAGCTTTGGACGGAGCACCGGGGAGCTGTTTTTT. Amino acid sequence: CASSFGRSTGELFF.

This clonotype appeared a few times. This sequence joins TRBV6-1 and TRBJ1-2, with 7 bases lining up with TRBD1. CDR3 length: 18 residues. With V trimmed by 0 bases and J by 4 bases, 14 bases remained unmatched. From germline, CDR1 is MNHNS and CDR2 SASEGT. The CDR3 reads CASSEAHGRGRRVYGYTF. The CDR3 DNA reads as TGTGCCAGCAGTGAAGCGCATGGGAGGGGGCGCAGAGTCTATGGCTACACCTTC.

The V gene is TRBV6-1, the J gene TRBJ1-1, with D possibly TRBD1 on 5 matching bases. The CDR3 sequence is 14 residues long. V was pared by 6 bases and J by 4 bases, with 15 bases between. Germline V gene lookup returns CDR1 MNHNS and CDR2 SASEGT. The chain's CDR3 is CASSAGTGSTEAFF. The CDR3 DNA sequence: TGTGCCAGCAGCGCTGGAACAGGATCCACTGAAGCTTTCTTT.

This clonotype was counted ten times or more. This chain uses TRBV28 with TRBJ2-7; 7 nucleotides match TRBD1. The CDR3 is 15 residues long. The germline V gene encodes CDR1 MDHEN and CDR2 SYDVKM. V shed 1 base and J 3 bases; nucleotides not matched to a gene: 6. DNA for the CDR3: TGTGCCAGCAGTTTATATGGGACAGCGAGCTACGAGCAGTACTTC. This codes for CASSLYGTASYEQYF.

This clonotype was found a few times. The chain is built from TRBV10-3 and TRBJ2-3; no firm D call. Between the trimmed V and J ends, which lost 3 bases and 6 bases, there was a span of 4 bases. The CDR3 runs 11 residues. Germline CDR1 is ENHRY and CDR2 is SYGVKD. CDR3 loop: CAISDRDTQYF. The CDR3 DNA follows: TGTGCCATCAGTGACCGCGATACGCAGTATTTT.